This TCR beta chain was profiled in a study of T cell responses to AZD1222 COVID-19 vaccine (dated by TCRdb to the early 2020s). Some background on the complete study: AZD1222 recipients with second doses at about 4 weeks or about 12 weeks were pooled, because spike-specific TCR depth and breadth did not differ between schedules. Enrollment into the trials was organized by age into subgroups of 18-55, 56-69 and 70-plus years, and those subgroups contained about 150, 27 and 61 TCR-sequenced participants, respectively. TCR sequencing covered more than 230 trial participants: 200 to 210 given two doses of AZD1222 and 26 given two doses of MenACWY control vaccine. The full study reports these points: Epitopes outside the regions mutated in the B.1.351 and B.1.1.7 variants were reportedly recognized by nearly half of the unique spike-specific TCRs. No day 14 peak-response samples were available, so repertoires were characterized only after the peak T cell response. CD4 TCRs associated with the vaccine covered the entire spike protein, and the dominant responses were in regions 160-218 and 743-854. Only 5 to 7 AZD1222 recipients were SARS-CoV-2 seropositive at baseline, limiting conclusions about previously exposed vaccinees. In the small 56-69-year group, the increase in depth fell short of significance, most likely because of low power. After two AZD1222 doses, spike-specific TCR breadth and depth were significantly higher than at day 0 and than in MenACWY recipients. Participants were mostly white British, with more females than males. The authors suggested clonal diversity may have been underestimated.

What this sample's time point label stands for: baseline before first vaccination. Vaccinee samples were obtained from the UK trials COV001 and COV002, which included a single-blind randomized controlled phase 2/3 trial of AZD1222 (ChAdOx1 nCoV-19) in healthy adults. For TCRbeta chain sequencing, PBMC samples were collected from trial participants at day 0 and at day 28 after the second dose. Looking up the germline V gene yields CDR1 MNHEY and CDR2 SVGAGI. The CDR3 starts with the cysteine, ends with the phenylalanine, and has 14 residues. Only the CDR3 DNA stays, 42 bases, in frame from base 1. Trimmed from V: 8 bases; trimmed from J: 5 bases; junction bases lacking a gene match: 5. For this clone: Its antigen has not been determined. Base qualities are missing; no much larger clone stands one base away.

The CDR3 regions of human TCRbeta chains were analyzed by immunosequencing. As for the original processing: TCRs in the repertoires were compared against a reference library of SARS-CoV-2-specific TCRs that had been generated with the MIRA antigen-specificity platform. Breadth meant the fraction of unique TCRs that were SARS-CoV-2-associated, whereas depth meant the fraction of total T cells that were SARS-CoV-2-associated. Using the MIRA data, each spike-specific TCR was assigned both to the spike region to which the TCR was reactive and to a CD4 or CD8 class. Log10-transformed breadth and depth values were compared by one-way ANOVA with Sidak's multiple comparisons tests. As stored in TCRdb, this immuneACCESS dataset retains in-frame rearrangements with V and J assigned. A fraction of the clones does not appear; measured against another copy, unresolved V genes explain less than half of the discrepancy, and the remainder lacks a known reason. V and J calls and clone size are copied from that table; D and trimming were computed from the DNA. The sample has 90,000 to 140,000 clones on record, 70% to 90% of them singletons. The ten largest clones add up to 2% to 3% of the sample.

The chain joins TRBV6-5 to TRBJ2-5; TRBD2 agrees with 13 junctional bases. The material sequenced was peripheral blood, taken on day 0 of AZD1222 vaccination. The sequence was collected from an adult in good health. CDR3 region: CASAGLAGQETQYF. The DNA sequence is as follows: TGTGCCAGCGCGGGACTAGCGGGGCAGGAGACCCAGTACTTC.